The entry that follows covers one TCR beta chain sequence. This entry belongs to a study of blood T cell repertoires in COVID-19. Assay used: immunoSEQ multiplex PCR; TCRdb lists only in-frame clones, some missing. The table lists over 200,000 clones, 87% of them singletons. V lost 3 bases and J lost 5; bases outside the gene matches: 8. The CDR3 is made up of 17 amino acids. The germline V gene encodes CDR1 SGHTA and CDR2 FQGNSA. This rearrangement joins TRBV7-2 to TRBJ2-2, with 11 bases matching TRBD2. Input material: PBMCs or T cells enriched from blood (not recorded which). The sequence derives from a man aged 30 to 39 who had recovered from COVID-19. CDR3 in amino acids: CASSLGLAVSRTGELFF. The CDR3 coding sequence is TGTGCCAGCAGCTTGGGACTAGCGGTCTCGAGGACCGGGGAGCTGTTTTTT.